This is a list of T cell receptor beta chains from one sample in a study of shared T cell receptors in the human thymus. The protocol was immunoSEQ multiplex PCR, while the TCRdb copy is restricted to in-frame clones and leaves out a portion. There are hundreds of thousands of clones in the sample; approximately 90% occur only once, and about 0.01% lies in the top ten. The same sample was also used in a study of human thymus T cells.

The sample consisted of thymocytes. The receptors derive from a boy younger than two with a congenital heart defect. Both conserved end residues are part of each CDR3. A D gene is named only where the DNA matches it firmly. Rows may omit the clone size; those that give it use once, few, many or a size class.

D,V,J,size,DNA,CDR3
-,TRBV4-2,TRBJ1-1,-,TGTGCCAGCAGCCCAACCGGGACACTTATGAACACTGAAGCTTTCTTT,CASSPTGTLMNTEAFF
-,TRBV18,TRBJ2-7,-,TGTGCCAGCTCACCAAACAGCTACGAGCAGTACTTC,CASSPNSYEQYF
TRBD2,TRBV10-3,TRBJ2-7,-,TGTGCCATCAGTGCCCTAGCGGGAGCGGACCCTACGGTTGAGCAGTACTTC,CAISALAGADPTVEQYF
TRBD2,TRBV5-1,TRBJ2-1,-,TGCGCCAGCAGCTTGGGGACTAGCGGGAGGAGTAATAATGAGCAGTTCTTC,CASSLGTSGRSNNEQFF
-,TRBV4-3,TRBJ2-4,few,TGCGCCAGCAGCCAAGTTAGAGGGGGGGCCCTAGCGAGGAGCAAAAACATTCAGTACTTC,CASSQVRGGALARSKNIQYF
-,TRBV4-2,TRBJ2-1,-,TGTGCCAGCAGCCCAGGCCCTGATCCCTACAATGAGCAGTTCTTC,CASSPGPDPYNEQFF
-,TRBV18,TRBJ2-5,once,TGTGCCAGCTCCCAGACAGCCCAGCAAGAGACCCAGTACTTC,CASSQTAQQETQYF
-,TRBV27,TRBJ2-3,-,TGTGCCAGCAGTTTACGGAAGCGGGGCACAGATACGCAGTATTTT,CASSLRKRGTDTQYF
TRBD1,TRBV5-4,TRBJ1-1,-,TGTGCCAGCAGCTTGGTGGGGGGACAGGGGGCCAACACTGAAGCTTTCTTT,CASSLVGGQGANTEAFF
-,TRBV4-3,TRBJ2-3,-,TGCGCCAGCAGCCAAGGTGGTATATCAGGGACTGCGGTAGATACGCAGTATTTT,CASSQGGISGTAVDTQYF
TRBD2,TRBV5-1,TRBJ2-3,once,TGCGCCAGCAGCTCCCCGTCCCCGCGGGAGGCGGATACGCAGTATTTT,CASSSPSPREADTQYF
TRBD1,TRBV5-6,TRBJ2-7,-,TGTGCCAGCACCCAAATGGGACAGAACTACGAGCAGTACTTC,CASTQMGQNYEQYF
-,TRBV19,TRBJ2-7,-,TGTGCCAGTAGTATAGTCGGTGGGGCGGCTACCTACGAGCAGTACTTC,CASSIVGGAATYEQYF
-,TRBV14,TRBJ2-7,-,TGTGCCAGCAGCCAAGATCGGGGACTGGGGAGTGAGGACGAGCAGTACTTC,CASSQDRGLGSEDEQYF
TRBD2,TRBV15,TRBJ2-3,-,TGTGCCACCAGCAGAGACGGGACTAGCGGGAGCACAGATACGCAGTATTTT,CATSRDGTSGSTDTQYF
-,TRBV7-8,TRBJ2-7,-,TGTGCCAGCAGCTTAGTAGCGAGGGCCAGCGCCTCCGAGCAGTACTTC,CASSLVARASASEQYF
-,TRBV4-2,TRBJ2-7,once,TGTGCCAGCAGCCCTAGACCCAGGGCTAGGGACTACGAGCAGTACTTC,CASSPRPRARDYEQYF
-,TRBV10-2,TRBJ2-7,-,TGCGCCAGCAGCGAAGGTTGGAGCTACGAGCAGTACTTC,CASSEGWSYEQYF
-,TRBV5-6,TRBJ2-7,-,TGTGCCAGCAGCTTGCGGGTTTCGGGCTACGAGCAGTACTTC,CASSLRVSGYEQYF
TRBD1,TRBV19,TRBJ2-7,-,TGTGCCAGTAGTATCGCCGGGACAGTGACCTACGAGCAGTACTTC,CASSIAGTVTYEQYF
TRBD1,TRBV6-6,TRBJ2-7,-,TGTGCCAGCAGTCGGACAGGGTGTCTACACGAGCAGTACTTC,CASSRTGCLHEQYF
-,TRBV10-2,TRBJ2-7,-,TGCGCCAGCAGCCCCAGCGGCAAGGGAGGCGACGAGCAGTACTTC,CASSPSGKGGDEQYF
TRBD2,TRBV15,TRBJ2-2,few,TGTGCCACCAGCCGGGGGGGGGCGGGGGAGCTGTTTTTT,CATSRGGAGELFF
-,TRBV25-1,TRBJ2-1,-,TGTGCCAGCAGTGACAGGGGACGATACAATGAGCAGTTCTTC,CASSDRGRYNEQFF
TRBD2,TRBV4-1,TRBJ2-1,-,TGCGCCAGCAGCCAAGCCCCAAGCGGGACTCCTTTGGATGAGCAGTTCTTC,CASSQAPSGTPLDEQFF
-,TRBV10-2,TRBJ1-2,-,TGCGCCAGCAGTGAGTCAAACAGCTCTAACTATGGCTACACCTTC,CASSESNSSNYGYTF
TRBD1,TRBV5-1,TRBJ2-5,-,TGCGCCAGCAGGGGGACAGGGTGGGAGACCCAGTACTTC,CASRGTGWETQYF
TRBD2,TRBV19,TRBJ2-3,few,TGTGCCAGTAGTATAGGTACTAGCGGGACCCAGAACACAGATACGCAGTATTTT,CASSIGTSGTQNTDTQYF
TRBD2,TRBV6-1,TRBJ2-1,-,TGTGCCAGCTTTACTAGCGGGAGGTTAACAGATGAGCAGTTCTTC,CASFTSGRLTDEQFF
TRBD1,TRBV7-2,TRBJ2-7,-,TGTGCCAGCAGATACAGGGGGCCCTACGAGCAGTACTTC,CASRYRGPYEQYF
TRBD2,TRBV27,TRBJ2-7,-,TGTGCCAGCAGTCCCGGGACTAGCGTCCCCTACGAGCAGTACTTC,CASSPGTSVPYEQYF
-,TRBV20-1,TRBJ2-3,-,TGCAGTGCTAGTTTTGCGGATACGCAGTATTTT,CSASFADTQYF
-,TRBV7-8,TRBJ2-7,-,TGTGCCAGCAGCTTATGGGGCTGGCTCATCTCCTACGAGCAGTACTTC,CASSLWGWLISYEQYF
TRBD1,TRBV29-1,TRBJ2-1,-,TGCAGCGTTGTGGTGCGGGACAGGGCCTACAATGAGCAGTTCTTC,CSVVVRDRAYNEQFF
TRBD1,TRBV19,TRBJ2-2,-,TGTGCCAGTAGTCCGTCGACAGGGATTATTACGAGGGCCGGGGAGCTGTTTTTT,CASSPSTGIITRAGELFF
TRBD1,TRBV27,TRBJ2-7,-,TGTGCCAGCAGTTTCGGGACAGGGGGGCACGAGCAGTACTTC,CASSFGTGGHEQYF
-,TRBV5-8,TRBJ2-7,-,TGTGCCAGCGGCTTGTTCCTAGGGCGGAGGGACGAGCAGTACTTC,CASGLFLGRRDEQYF
-,TRBV4-2,TRBJ2-7,-,TGTGCCAGCAGCCAAGATGGCGGGCGGGACCGCCCCTACGAGCAGTACTTC,CASSQDGGRDRPYEQYF
-,TRBV28,TRBJ2-3,once,TGTGCCAGCAGTTTCCCCAGGGGGGGCACAGATACGCAGTATTTT,CASSFPRGGTDTQYF
TRBD2,TRBV9,TRBJ2-3,-,TGTGCCAGCAGCCCACCCCCAGGGAACGGGGCGGGAGGGCCAACAGATACGCAGTATTTT,CASSPPPGNGAGGPTDTQYF
TRBD1,TRBV5-1,TRBJ2-5,-,TGCGCCAGCAGCCCGAGCCGGGACAGCCAACACCACTTC,CASSPSRDSQHHF